These T cell receptor beta chains were read from a single sample in a study of graft-versus-host responses after intestinal transplantation. Sequenced by immunoSEQ multiplex PCR; TCRdb stores in-frame clones only, minus some. The profile shows more than 95,000 clones, about 90% of them singletons. The antigens these receptors bind are not known. Sequencing was performed on unstimulated CD4+ T cells sorted from spleen or lymph node cells, taken before intestinal transplant. The receptor set was obtained from a human donor who received an intestinal transplant. Each CDR3 is given without its conserved first and last residue.

CDR3 protein: SVLGAGYEQY
CDR3 length: 10
V gene: TRBV29-1
J gene: TRBJ2-7

CDR3 protein: AIRSADTQY
CDR3 length: 9
V gene: TRBV10-3
J gene: TRBJ2-3

CDR3 protein: ASSLWSSPLH
CDR3 length: 10
V gene: TRBV5-5
J gene: TRBJ1-6

CDR3 protein: ATEPGGYGYT
CDR3 length: 10
V gene: TRBV2
J gene: TRBJ1-2

CDR3 protein: ASSQGRTGGLRMDEQF
CDR3 length: 16
V gene: TRBV18
J gene: TRBJ2-1

CDR3 protein: ASTRDSPSTDTQY
CDR3 length: 13
V gene: TRBV5-1
J gene: TRBJ2-3

CDR3 protein: ASSTGLVYGYT
CDR3 length: 11
V gene: TRBV18
J gene: TRBJ1-2

CDR3 protein: ASRTNNRDSPLH
CDR3 length: 12
V gene: TRBV6-5
J gene: TRBJ1-6

CDR3 protein: ASRSDRNTEAF
CDR3 length: 11
V gene: TRBV10-2
J gene: TRBJ1-1

CDR3 protein: ASSKLAGRTYEQY
CDR3 length: 13
V gene: TRBV5-4
J gene: TRBJ2-7

CDR3 protein: ASSQRGVSSYNEQF
CDR3 length: 14
V gene: TRBV5-6
J gene: TRBJ2-1

CDR3 protein: ASSQDVGRGGYNEQF
CDR3 length: 15
V gene: TRBV4-2
J gene: TRBJ2-1

CDR3 protein: ASSEPRQGSYGYT
CDR3 length: 13
V gene: TRBV6-1
J gene: TRBJ1-2

CDR3 protein: AISESRGVYGYT
CDR3 length: 12
V gene: TRBV10-3
J gene: TRBJ1-2

CDR3 protein: ASSPQFNRVNYGYT
CDR3 length: 14
V gene: TRBV7-2
J gene: TRBJ1-2

CDR3 protein: ASSPQGGKSDTQY
CDR3 length: 13
V gene: TRBV7-3
J gene: TRBJ2-3

CDR3 protein: SPRQGETQY
CDR3 length: 9
V gene: TRBV20-1
J gene: TRBJ2-5

CDR3 protein: ASSSGQGLYEQY
CDR3 length: 12
V gene: TRBV7-6
J gene: TRBJ2-7

CDR3 protein: SVGHTKAF
CDR3 length: 8
V gene: TRBV29-1
J gene: TRBJ1-1

CDR3 protein: ASSLDVGRAF
CDR3 length: 10
V gene: TRBV11-2
J gene: TRBJ1-1

CDR3 protein: ASSPRITNEQF
CDR3 length: 11
V gene: TRBV9
J gene: TRBJ2-1

CDR3 protein: ASSFSSGGGDTQY
CDR3 length: 13
V gene: TRBV7-2
J gene: TRBJ2-3

CDR3 protein: ASRGQGETQY
CDR3 length: 10
V gene: TRBV4-1
J gene: TRBJ2-5

CDR3 protein: ASSLLVRSSYNEQF
CDR3 length: 14
V gene: TRBV27
J gene: TRBJ2-1

CDR3 protein: ASTGGWYQETQY
CDR3 length: 12
V gene: TRBV5-6
J gene: TRBJ2-5

CDR3 protein: SASRNTEAF
CDR3 length: 9
V gene: TRBV20-1
J gene: TRBJ1-1

CDR3 protein: ASSLIKTGWDYGYT
CDR3 length: 14
V gene: TRBV5-6
J gene: TRBJ1-2

CDR3 protein: ASSQTGLAGEPGEQY
CDR3 length: 15
V gene: TRBV28
J gene: TRBJ2-7

CDR3 protein: ASSLDVGPYYEQY
CDR3 length: 13
V gene: TRBV5-1
J gene: TRBJ2-7

CDR3 protein: ASSDSGQGKSDNSPLH
CDR3 length: 16
V gene: TRBV6-4
J gene: TRBJ1-6

CDR3 protein: ASSFMTGVGLVEQY
CDR3 length: 14
V gene: TRBV5-5
J gene: TRBJ2-7

CDR3 protein: ASSRDRNTEQF
CDR3 length: 11
V gene: TRBV11-1
J gene: TRBJ2-1

CDR3 protein: ASRYRARGYT
CDR3 length: 10
V gene: TRBV6-1
J gene: TRBJ1-2

CDR3 protein: ASSDGGRLGVTDTQY
CDR3 length: 15
V gene: TRBV19
J gene: TRBJ2-3

CDR3 protein: ASGARAEAF
CDR3 length: 9
V gene: TRBV11-2
J gene: TRBJ1-1

CDR3 protein: ASSFSSEKLF
CDR3 length: 10
V gene: TRBV7-9
J gene: TRBJ1-4

CDR3 protein: ASSAREGRAGELF
CDR3 length: 13
V gene: TRBV9
J gene: TRBJ2-2

CDR3 protein: ASSSGVGNEKLF
CDR3 length: 12
V gene: TRBV5-1
J gene: TRBJ1-4

CDR3 protein: ASSLWGTSGRYYEQY
CDR3 length: 15
V gene: TRBV7-2
J gene: NA

CDR3 protein: ASSLTGLDYNEQF
CDR3 length: 13
V gene: TRBV7-3
J gene: TRBJ2-1

CDR3 protein: ASSLGGQGKGEQY
CDR3 length: 13
V gene: TRBV5-1
J gene: TRBJ2-7

CDR3 protein: ASSYDTNSPLH
CDR3 length: 11
V gene: TRBV6-5
J gene: TRBJ1-6

CDR3 protein: ASSGTGQNNEKLF
CDR3 length: 13
V gene: TRBV2
J gene: TRBJ1-4

CDR3 protein: ASRWGGPSTDTQY
CDR3 length: 13
V gene: TRBV5-1
J gene: TRBJ2-3

CDR3 protein: AWSASGIEQY
CDR3 length: 10
V gene: TRBV30
J gene: TRBJ2-7

CDR3 protein: ASALGTRETQY
CDR3 length: 11
V gene: TRBV11-1
J gene: TRBJ2-5

CDR3 protein: ASRGQGFDTQY
CDR3 length: 11
V gene: TRBV5-6
J gene: TRBJ2-3